This record looks at one T cell receptor (beta chain) sequence and its context. The time point was: pretreatment peripheral blood. These data belong to a study of PD-L1 blockade in urothelial cancer. Trimming at V came to 1 base and at J to 7 bases, leaving 6 bases not matched to a gene. The CDR3 is 14 amino acids. Germline CDR1 SEHNR, CDR2 FQNEAQ (reference sequence). Data came from immunoSEQ multiplex PCR; TCRdb stores just in-frame clones and leaves some out. The data show 90,000 or so clones, with around 91% seen just once and approximately 1.5% held by the top ten. The rearrangement links TRBV7-9 to TRBJ2-7; 8 nucleotides align to TRBD2. The TCR originated in a man in his fifties or sixties with urothelial cancer. The sample in question was PBMCs, obtained around atezolizumab (anti-PD-L1) treatment. The CDR3 nucleotides read TGTGCCAGCAGCTTAGAGGGACTAGTTGGGGAGCAGTACTTC. It specifies CASSLEGLVGEQYF. Combining the CDR3 with reference TRBV7-9 and TRBJ2-7 gives the whole variable domain DTGVSQNPRHKITKRGQNVTFRCDPISEHNRLYWYRQTLGQGPEFLTYFQNEAQLEKSRLLSDRFSAERPKGSFSTLEIQRTEQGDSAMYLCASSLEGLVGEQYFGPGTRLTVT.